This record looks at one T cell receptor (beta chain) sequence and its context. This record belongs to a study of blood T cell repertoires in COVID-19. Study-wide context: Sites in the United States, Italy and Spain provided acute and convalescent COVID-19 samples. T cells, B-cell-depleted T cells, or PBMCs supplied cDNA or gDNA.

Authors' methods: Scientists estimated how many nucleated cells there were by amplifying reference gene primers. Repertoires were generated with immunoSEQ multiplex PCR, while TCRdb's copy carries only in-frame clones and drops some. That table gives V, J and clone size, and the DNA gave D and trimming. The data hold around 95,000 clones, with about nine tenths observed a single time. CDR1 SGHTA and CDR2 FQGNSA come from the germline V gene. V shed 4 bases, J shed 3 bases, and the junction held 4 bases outside the gene matches. The CDR3 has 15 amino acids. Sequencing used peripheral blood. The TCR comes from a man over 45 with acute or convalescent COVID-19. The rearrangement joins TRBV7-2 to TRBJ1-3, with TRBD1 matching over 9 bases. The CDR3 nucleotides read TGTGCCAGCAGCTCGGGGACAGGGTTTGGAAACACCATATATTTT. It is translated as CASSSGTGFGNTIYF.